The rows below give T cell receptor beta chains drawn from one sample of a study of cytotoxic CD8 clonotypes in ibrutinib-treated CLL. Libraries were prepared by immunoSEQ multiplex PCR; TCRdb keeps only in-frame clonotypes and omits some of them. The repertoire holds 200,000 to 250,000 clones, with roughly three quarters as singletons. The sample in question was PBMCs, obtained after 12 months of ibrutinib treatment. These receptors all stem from a human donor with chronic lymphocytic leukemia. Each CDR3 is given with its conserved first and last residue. D genes are given only for firm matches. Rows may omit the clone size; those that give it use once, few, many or a size class.

.	.	TRBV28	TRBJ2-7	13	TGTGCCAGCAGTTTCACGGTCTCCTACGAGCAGTACTTC	CASSFTVSYEQYF
.	.	TRBV5-6	TRBJ2-5	13	TGTGCCAGCAGCTTGGATAGACAAGAGACCCAGTACTTC	CASSLDRQETQYF
TRBD1	once	TRBV25-1	TRBJ2-5	16	TGTGCCAGCAGTGAATCTGGACAGGGGCCCGGGGAGACCCAGTACTTC	CASSESGQGPGETQYF
TRBD1	.	TRBV9	TRBJ2-6	18	TGTGCCAGCAGCCCGACCGGGACAGGGGGCTCTGGGGCCAACGTCCTGACTTTC	CASSPTGTGGSGANVLTF
.	.	TRBV19	TRBJ1-2	12	TGTGCCAGTAGTAACGGGGGCTATGGCTACACCTTC	CASSNGGYGYTF
.	.	TRBV27	TRBJ2-7	11	TGTGCCAGCAGTGACGCCTACGAGCAGTACTTC	CASSDAYEQYF
.	.	TRBV7-6	TRBJ2-2	14	TGTGCCAGCAGCCCCCGTGGAGACACCGGGGAGCTGTTTTTT	CASSPRGDTGELFF
TRBD1	.	TRBV29-1	TRBJ2-2	15	TGCAGCGCTGTTGTGGGACAGGGTGTCACCGGGGAGCTGTTTTTT	CSAVVGQGVTGELFF
.	.	TRBV10-1	TRBJ2-1	13	TGCGCCAGCAGTGAATGGGACGTCAATGAGCAGTTCTTC	CASSEWDVNEQFF
.	once	TRBV4-2	TRBJ2-7	16	TGTGCCAGCAGCCAAGAGTACAGCCTGGGAATCTACGAGCAGTACTTC	CASSQEYSLGIYEQYF
.	.	TRBV25-1	TRBJ1-5	14	TGTGCCAGCAGTGAAAGGCAGATGGGCGAGCCCCAGCATTTT	CASSERQMGEPQHF
.	.	TRBV5-1	TRBJ2-7	14	TGCGCCAGCAGCTTACAGGACGAACCCTACGAGCAGTACTTC	CASSLQDEPYEQYF
TRBD2	few	TRBV5-4	TRBJ2-7	14	TGTGCCAGCAGCTTTGCACTAGCGGGAAACGAGCAGTACTTC	CASSFALAGNEQYF
.	.	TRBV9	TRBJ2-7	17	TGTGCCAGCAGCGGGAGAAGACCGACTAGTCCCGAGGAGGAGCAGTACTTC	CASSGRRPTSPEEEQYF
.	once	TRBV2	TRBJ1-4	14	TGTGCCAGCAGTGAAGAACAGGGTCATGAAAAACTGTTTTTT	CASSEEQGHEKLFF
.	.	TRBV2	TRBJ2-7	12	TGTGCCAGCAGCATGCGCTACAGGGAGGAGTGCTTC	CASSMRYREECF
.	.	TRBV9	TRBJ2-5	14	TGTGCCAGCAGCGTAGAGACGGACAGACAGACCCAGTACTTC	CASSVETDRQTQYF
TRBD2	.	TRBV9	TRBJ2-7	14	TGTGCCAGCAGCGTTGGGACTAGCGTCTACGAGCAGTACTTC	CASSVGTSVYEQYF
.	.	TRBV5-1	TRBJ1-4	17	TGCGCCAGCAGCCCTGGATTGGGGGGTTCAACTAATGAAAAACTGTTTTTT	CASSPGLGGSTNEKLFF
.	.	TRBV2	TRBJ1-5	15	TGTGCCAGCAGTGACAGGGTGTTCGGGAATCAGCCCCAGCATTTT	CASSDRVFGNQPQHF
TRBD2	few	TRBV9	TRBJ2-7	19	TGTGCCAGCAGCGTAATGTCTCTAGCGGGAGGGCCTCACTCCTACGAGCAGTACTTC	CASSVMSLAGGPHSYEQYF
TRBD1	.	TRBV9	TRBJ1-2	15	TGTGCCAGCAGCACCAGACAGGGCTCCAACTATGGCTACACCTTC	CASSTRQGSNYGYTF
.	.	TRBV28	TRBJ2-7	11	TGTGCCAGCAGTTTATCCAATTATAGGTACTTC	CASSLSNYRYF
TRBD1	.	TRBV27	TRBJ1-1	14	TGTGCCAGCAGTTACCGGGACAGGCTCACTGAAGCTTTCTTT	CASSYRDRLTEAFF
.	.	TRBV9	TRBJ2-7	13	TGTGCCAGCAGCGAAACGGACCACTACGAGCAGTACTTC	CASSETDHYEQYF
.	.	TRBV11-2	TRBJ2-7	15	TGTGCCAGCAGCGCTTTGTCCGGAAGAGTGTACGAGCAGTACTTC	CASSALSGRVYEQYF
TRBD2	.	TRBV2	TRBJ2-7	14	TGTGCCAGCAGGGGGACTAGCGTTGGGAACGAGCAGTACTTC	CASRGTSVGNEQYF
.	.	TRBV6-5	TRBJ1-1	13	TGTGCCAGCAGAACCACAGGGAAAGTTGAAGCTTTCTTT	CASRTTGKVEAFF
TRBD2	.	TRBV19	TRBJ2-3	17	TGTGCCAGTAGTATAGATTCCGGAAAAGCGGGATCAGATACGCAGTATTTT	CASSIDSGKAGSDTQYF
.	once	TRBV10-3	TRBJ2-2	15	TGTGCCATCAAAGACACAGGGGGAGGGTCCGGGGAGCTGTTTTTT	CAIKDTGGGSGELFF
.	.	TRBV11-2	TRBJ2-1	14	TGTGCCAGCAGCTTGGCTAGCACCGACAATGAGCAGTTCTTC	CASSLASTDNEQFF
.	.	TRBV29-1	TRBJ1-1	12	TGCAGCGTTGTTCGGGACATCGGTGAAGCTTTCTTT	CSVVRDIGEAFF